These T cell receptor beta chains were read from a single sample in a study of cytomegalovirus exposure and HLA in healthy donors. Measured with immunoSEQ multiplex PCR; TCRdb has only the in-frame clones, and not every one. The table includes around 72,000 clones, 60% to 75% detected once. The specimen sequenced was PBMCs. The receptors here all came from a man aged 35-49 years in good health and CMV-seropositive. CDR3s include the opening cysteine and the closing phenylalanine or tryptophan. Each record gives: J gene, CDR3 length, clone size, V gene, CDR3 protein. Rows give clone size only sometimes, using once, few, many, or a class for an expanded clone.

J gene: TRBJ1-1
CDR3 length: 14
clone size: -
V gene: TRBV2
CDR3 protein: CASRFLTADTEAFF

J gene: TRBJ1-4
CDR3 length: 14
clone size: -
V gene: TRBV30
CDR3 protein: CACLPGGTGEKLFF

J gene: TRBJ1-5
CDR3 length: 18
clone size: -
V gene: TRBV27
CDR3 protein: CASSLLGPGGGSNQPQHF

J gene: TRBJ1-2
CDR3 length: 13
clone size: -
V gene: TRBV2
CDR3 protein: CASRIQGNHGYTF

J gene: TRBJ1-4
CDR3 length: 16
clone size: once
V gene: TRBV7-2
CDR3 protein: CASSTGTAATNEKLFF

J gene: TRBJ1-4
CDR3 length: 16
clone size: once
V gene: TRBV13
CDR3 protein: CASSLNSLTTNEKLFF

J gene: TRBJ2-7
CDR3 length: 14
clone size: -
V gene: TRBV28
CDR3 protein: CASSSWDKTYEQYF

J gene: TRBJ1-1
CDR3 length: 12
clone size: -
V gene: TRBV7-9
CDR3 protein: CASSTGQGGAFF

J gene: TRBJ2-5
CDR3 length: 12
clone size: -
V gene: TRBV6-5
CDR3 protein: CASSPSKKTQYF

J gene: TRBJ1-4
CDR3 length: 16
clone size: -
V gene: TRBV6-1
CDR3 protein: CASSDRPGTGGEKLFF

J gene: TRBJ2-1
CDR3 length: 15
clone size: -
V gene: TRBV5-1
CDR3 protein: CASRPDTQSYNEQFF

J gene: TRBJ2-2
CDR3 length: 15
clone size: -
V gene: TRBV9
CDR3 protein: CASSAGGANTGELFF

J gene: TRBJ2-7
CDR3 length: 16
clone size: -
V gene: TRBV7-9
CDR3 protein: CASSSRIAGGPFEQYF